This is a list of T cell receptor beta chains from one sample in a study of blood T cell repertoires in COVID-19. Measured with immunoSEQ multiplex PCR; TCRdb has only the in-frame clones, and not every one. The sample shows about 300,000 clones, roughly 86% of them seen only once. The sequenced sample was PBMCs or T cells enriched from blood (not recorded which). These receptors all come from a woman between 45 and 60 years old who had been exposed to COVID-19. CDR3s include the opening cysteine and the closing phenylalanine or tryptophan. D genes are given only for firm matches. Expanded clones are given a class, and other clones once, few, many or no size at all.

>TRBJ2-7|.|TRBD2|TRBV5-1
TGCGCCAGCAGCGCCCTTCCCGGGACTAGCGGGGGGTACGAGCAGTACTTC
CASSALPGTSGGYEQYF
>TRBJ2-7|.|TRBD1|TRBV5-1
TGCGCCAGCAGCTTGGAGCCGGGACAGGGGAACGAGCAGTACTTC
CASSLEPGQGNEQYF
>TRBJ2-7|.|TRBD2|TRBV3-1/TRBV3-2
TGTGCCAGCAGCCAAGAGGCGGGGGTGAACTACGAGCAGTACTTC
CASSQEAGVNYEQYF
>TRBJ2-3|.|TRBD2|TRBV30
TGTGCCTGGAGGGAGCGGGGGACAGATACGCAGTATTTT
CAWRERGTDTQYF
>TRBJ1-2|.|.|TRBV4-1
TGCGCCAGCAGCCAAGATACCTCGGTACGTACGGGCTACACCTTC
CASSQDTSVRTGYTF
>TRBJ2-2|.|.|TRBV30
TGTGCCTGGAGTGGGACTATCAACACCGGGGAGCTGTTTTTT
CAWSGTINTGELFF
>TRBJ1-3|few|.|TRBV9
TGTGCCAGCAGCGTACTCAGCTCTGGAAACACCATATATTTT
CASSVLSSGNTIYF
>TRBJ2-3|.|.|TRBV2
TGTGCCAGCAAAAATTTACAGGGAAGAACAGATACGCAGTATTTT
CASKNLQGRTDTQYF
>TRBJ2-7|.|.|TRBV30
TGTGCCTGGAGTGTTAGGGGGGGGTACGAGCAGTACTTC
CAWSVRGGYEQYF
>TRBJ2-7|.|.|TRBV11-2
TGTGCCAGCGGGGTCCGGGAGTTCCACGAGCAGTACTTC
CASGVREFHEQYF
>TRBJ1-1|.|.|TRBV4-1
TGCGCCAGCAGCCAAAAACAGGGATTACAAAGGATGAACACTGAAGCTTTCTTT
CASSQKQGLQRMNTEAFF
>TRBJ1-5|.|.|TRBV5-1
TGCGCCAGCAGCTTGTTGTCGCCCGTGGGGAGGGGGGGTTATAGCAATCAGCCCCAGCATTTT
CASSLLSPVGRGGYSNQPQHF
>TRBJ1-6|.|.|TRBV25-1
TGTGCCAGCATGGGGACATTTGGTTCACCCCTCCACTTT
CASMGTFGSPLHF
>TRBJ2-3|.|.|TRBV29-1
TGCAGCGTCGGAACAGTTTTTACGCAGTATTTT
CSVGTVFTQYF
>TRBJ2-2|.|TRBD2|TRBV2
TGTGCCAGCAGTGCGACTCCTAGCGGGGGAACCGGGGAGCTGTTTTTT
CASSATPSGGTGELFF
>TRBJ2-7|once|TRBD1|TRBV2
TGTGCCAGCACCCGGGACAGTTCCTACGAGCAGTACTTC
CASTRDSSYEQYF
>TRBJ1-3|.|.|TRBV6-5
TGTGCCAGCAGTACTGATGGAAACACCATATATTTT
CASSTDGNTIYF
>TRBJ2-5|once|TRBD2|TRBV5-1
TGCGCCAGCAGCTTGACGGGGGGTAAAGAGACCCAGTACTTC
CASSLTGGKETQYF
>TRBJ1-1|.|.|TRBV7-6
TGTGCCAGCAGCTTCCCTGCGGGGGAGGCTTTCTTT
CASSFPAGEAFF
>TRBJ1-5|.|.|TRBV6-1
TGTGCCAGCAGTGGGACCGCAGGGGCCGGCAATCAGCCCCAGCATTTT
CASSGTAGAGNQPQHF
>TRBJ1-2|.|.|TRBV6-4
TGTGCCAGCAGTCCAAGACCTGAGGGCTATGGCTACACCTTC
CASSPRPEGYGYTF
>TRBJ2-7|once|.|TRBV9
TGTGCCAGCAGCCAAACTGCCGCAGGCCCCTACGAGCAGTACTTC
CASSQTAAGPYEQYF
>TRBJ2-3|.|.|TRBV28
TGTGCCAGCAGCGATGTTCGGGGTATGGGCACAGATACGCAGTATTTT
CASSDVRGMGTDTQYF
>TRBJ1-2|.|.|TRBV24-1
TGTGCCACCTATGACAGGAACTATGGCTACACCTTC
CATYDRNYGYTF
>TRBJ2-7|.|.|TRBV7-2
TGTGCCAGCAGCTTAGCGTTCACCGGGGGAGAGAAGTACTTC
CASSLAFTGGEKYF
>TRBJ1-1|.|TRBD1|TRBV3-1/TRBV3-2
TGTGCCAGCAGCCAAGGAGCAGGGGGAGCTTTCTTT
CASSQGAGGAFF
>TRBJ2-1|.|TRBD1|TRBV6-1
TGTGCCAGCAGTGAAATGGGACAGGGCCCGGATGAGCAGTTCTTC
CASSEMGQGPDEQFF
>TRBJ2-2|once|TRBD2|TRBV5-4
TGTGCCAGCAGCCCGTCGGCGGGGGGTGACACCGGGGAGCTGTTTTTT
CASSPSAGGDTGELFF
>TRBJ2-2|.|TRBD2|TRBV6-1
TGTGCCAGCAGTGAGATTACTAGCGGGGAGAGGACCGGGGAGCTGTTTTTT
CASSEITSGERTGELFF
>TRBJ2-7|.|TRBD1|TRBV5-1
TGCGCCAGCAGCTCCCTCGGGCAGGGGGACTACGAGCAGTACTTC
CASSSLGQGDYEQYF
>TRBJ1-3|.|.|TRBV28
TGTGCCAGCAGAACGAGGGACTCTGGAAACACCATATATTTT
CASRTRDSGNTIYF
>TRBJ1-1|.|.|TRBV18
TGTGCCAGCTCACCACCTGAGGCCGGAGGGTGGACTGAAGCTTTCTTT
CASSPPEAGGWTEAFF
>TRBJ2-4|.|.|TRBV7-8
TGTGCCAGCAGCTTAGTGCCCCGGGGAAGGGAGGTCATTCAGTACTTC
CASSLVPRGREVIQYF
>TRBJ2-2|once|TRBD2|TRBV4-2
TGTGCCAGCAGCCAAGAGACGAGCGGGGGGACCACCGGGGAGCTGTTTTTT
CASSQETSGGTTGELFF
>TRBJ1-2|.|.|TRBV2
TGTGCCAGCAGTGAAGCCTGGAGAGAGAGCAACTATGGCTACACCTTC
CASSEAWRESNYGYTF
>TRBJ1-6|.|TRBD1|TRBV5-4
TGTGCCAGCAGCCCCCGACAGGGAAATTCACCCCTCCACTTT
CASSPRQGNSPLHF